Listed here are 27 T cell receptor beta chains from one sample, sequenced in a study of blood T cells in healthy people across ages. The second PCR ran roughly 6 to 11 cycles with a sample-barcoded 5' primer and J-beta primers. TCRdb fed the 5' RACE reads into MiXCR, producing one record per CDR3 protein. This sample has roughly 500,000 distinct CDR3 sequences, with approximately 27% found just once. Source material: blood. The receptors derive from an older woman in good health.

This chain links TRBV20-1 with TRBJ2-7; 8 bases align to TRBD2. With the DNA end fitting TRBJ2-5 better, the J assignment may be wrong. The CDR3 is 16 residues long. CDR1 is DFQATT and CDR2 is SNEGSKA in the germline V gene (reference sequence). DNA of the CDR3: TGCAGTGCTGCCCCACCATCCGGGGGGGGGCAAGAGACCCAGTACTTC. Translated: CSAAPPSGGGQETQYF.

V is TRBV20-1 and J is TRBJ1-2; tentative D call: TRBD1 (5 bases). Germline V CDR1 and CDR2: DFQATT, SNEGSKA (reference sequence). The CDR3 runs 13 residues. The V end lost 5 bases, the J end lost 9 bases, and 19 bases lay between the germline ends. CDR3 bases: TGCAGTGCTCGTAGGGGAGATGGTTCTCGCTACACCTTC. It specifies CSARRGDGSRYTF.

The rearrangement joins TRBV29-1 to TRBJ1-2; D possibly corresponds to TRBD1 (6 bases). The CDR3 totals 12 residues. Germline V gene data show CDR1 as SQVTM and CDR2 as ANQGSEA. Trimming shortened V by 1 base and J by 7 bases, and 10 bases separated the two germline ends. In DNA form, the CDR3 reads TGCAGCGTTGAAGGGACAGCGGGTGGCTACACCTTC. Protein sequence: CSVEGTAGGYTF.

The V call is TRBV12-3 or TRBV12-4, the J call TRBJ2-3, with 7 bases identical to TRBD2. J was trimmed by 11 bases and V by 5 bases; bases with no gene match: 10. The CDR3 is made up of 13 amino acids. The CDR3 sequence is CASSATSADVQYF. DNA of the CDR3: TGTGCCAGCAGTGCTACTAGCGCAGATGTGCAGTATTTT.

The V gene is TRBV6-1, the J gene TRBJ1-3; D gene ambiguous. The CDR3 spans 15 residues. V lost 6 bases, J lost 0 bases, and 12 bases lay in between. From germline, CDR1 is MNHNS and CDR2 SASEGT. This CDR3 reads CASSRTDVSGNTIYF. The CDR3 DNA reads TGTGCCAGCAGCCGGACCGACGTCTCTGGAAACACCATATATTTT.

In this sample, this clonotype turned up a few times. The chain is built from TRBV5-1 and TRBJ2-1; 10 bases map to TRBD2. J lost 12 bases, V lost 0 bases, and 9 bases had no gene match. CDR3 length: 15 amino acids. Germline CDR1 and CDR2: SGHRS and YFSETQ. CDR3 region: CASSLGLAGDYPQFF. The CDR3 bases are TGCGCCAGCAGCTTGGGGCTAGCGGGGGACTACCCGCAGTTCTTC.

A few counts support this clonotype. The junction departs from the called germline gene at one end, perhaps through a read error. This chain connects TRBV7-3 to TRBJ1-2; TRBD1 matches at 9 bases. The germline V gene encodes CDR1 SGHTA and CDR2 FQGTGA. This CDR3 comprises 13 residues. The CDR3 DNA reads TGTGCCACCAGCTTGGACAGGGGCTATGGCTACACCTTC. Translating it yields CATSLDRGYGYTF. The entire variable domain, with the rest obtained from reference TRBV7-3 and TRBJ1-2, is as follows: GAGVSQTPSNKVTEKGKYVELRCDPISGHTALYWYRQSLGQGPEFLIYFQGTGAADDSGLPNDRFFAVRPEGSVSTLKIQRTERGDSAVYLCATSLDRGYGYTFGSGTRLTVV.

Here the CDR3 reads CASSSGTSPSKTQYF. In DNA, the CDR3 is TGTGCCAGCAGCTCAGGGACTAGCCCTAGCAAGACCCAGTACTTC. V is TRBV7-2 and J is TRBJ2-1; 9 positions agree with TRBD2. Near its end, the DNA agrees better with TRBJ2-5, so the J call may be wrong. The germline V gene has CDR1 SGHTA and CDR2 FQGNSA. The CDR3 runs to 15 residues.

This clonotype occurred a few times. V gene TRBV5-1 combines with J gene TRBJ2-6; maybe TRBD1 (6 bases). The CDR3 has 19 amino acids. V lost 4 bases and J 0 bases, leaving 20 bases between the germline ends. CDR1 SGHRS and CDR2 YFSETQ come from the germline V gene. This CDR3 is CASSPPKTGVDSGANVLTF. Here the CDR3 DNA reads TGCGCCAGCAGCCCCCCAAAGACAGGAGTCGACTCTGGGGCCAACGTCCTGACTTTC.

CDR3 bases: TGTGCTAGTGGTCCTCTGCGTGATGGGAACACCATATATTTT. Protein product: CASGPLRDGNTIYF. V is TRBV12-5 and J is TRBJ1-3; D is undetermined. CDR3 length: 14 amino acids. In germline, CDR1 is LGHNT, CDR2 FRNRAP. The ends were cut back, 5 bases at V and 7 bases at J, with 15 bases in the middle.

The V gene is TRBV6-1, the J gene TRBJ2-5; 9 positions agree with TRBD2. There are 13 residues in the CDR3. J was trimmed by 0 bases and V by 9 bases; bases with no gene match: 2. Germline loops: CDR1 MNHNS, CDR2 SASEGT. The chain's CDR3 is CASLAGYQETQYF. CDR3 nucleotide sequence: TGTGCCAGTCTAGCGGGGTACCAAGAGACCCAGTACTTC.

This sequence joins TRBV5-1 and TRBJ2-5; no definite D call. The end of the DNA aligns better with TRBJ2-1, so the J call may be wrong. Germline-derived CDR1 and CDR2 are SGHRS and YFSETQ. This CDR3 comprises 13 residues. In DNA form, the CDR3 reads TGCGCCAGCAGCTTAGGGCTGACGAATGAGCAGTTCTTC. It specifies CASSLGLTNEQFF.

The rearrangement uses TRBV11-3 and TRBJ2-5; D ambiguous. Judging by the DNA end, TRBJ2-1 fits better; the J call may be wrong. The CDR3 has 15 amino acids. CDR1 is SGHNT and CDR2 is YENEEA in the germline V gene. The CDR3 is CASSLGGSIRNEQFF. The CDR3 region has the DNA TGTGCCAGCAGCTTAGGTGGTAGTATCAGGAATGAGCAGTTCTTC.

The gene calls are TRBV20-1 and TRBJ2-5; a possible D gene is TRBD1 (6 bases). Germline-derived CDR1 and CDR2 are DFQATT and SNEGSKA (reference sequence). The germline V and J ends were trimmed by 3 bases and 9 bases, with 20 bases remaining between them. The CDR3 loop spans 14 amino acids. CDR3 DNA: TGCAGTGCTAGGGACAGTAGCCGCCTTTCGGCCCAGTACTTC. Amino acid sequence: CSARDSSRLSAQYF.

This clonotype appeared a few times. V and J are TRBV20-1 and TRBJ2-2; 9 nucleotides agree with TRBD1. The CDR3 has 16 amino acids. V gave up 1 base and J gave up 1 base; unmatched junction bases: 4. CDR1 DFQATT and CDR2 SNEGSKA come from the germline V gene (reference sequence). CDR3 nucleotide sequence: TGCAGTGCTAGAGCGGCGGGACAGGGGAACACCGGGGAGCTGTTTTTT. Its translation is CSARAAGQGNTGELFF.

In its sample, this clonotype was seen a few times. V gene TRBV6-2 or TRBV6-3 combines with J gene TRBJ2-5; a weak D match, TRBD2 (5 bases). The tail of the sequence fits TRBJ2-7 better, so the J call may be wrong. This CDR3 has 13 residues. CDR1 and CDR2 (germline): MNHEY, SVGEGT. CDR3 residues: CASSGLISYEQYF. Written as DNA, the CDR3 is TGTGCCAGCAGCGGACTGATTTCCTACGAGCAGTACTTC.

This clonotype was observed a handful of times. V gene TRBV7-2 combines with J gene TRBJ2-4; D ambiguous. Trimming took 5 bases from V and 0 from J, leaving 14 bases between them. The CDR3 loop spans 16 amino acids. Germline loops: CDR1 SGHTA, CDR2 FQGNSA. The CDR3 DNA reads TGTGCCAGCAGCCCCCCGGTCGTGCAAGCCAAAAACATTCAGTACTTC. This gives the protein CASSPPVVQAKNIQYF.

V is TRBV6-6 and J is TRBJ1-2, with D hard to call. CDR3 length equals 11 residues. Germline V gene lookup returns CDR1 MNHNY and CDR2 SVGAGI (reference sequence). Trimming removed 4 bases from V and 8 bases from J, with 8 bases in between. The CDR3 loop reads CASSFVWGYTF. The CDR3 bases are TGTGCCAGCAGTTTCGTTTGGGGCTACACCTTC.

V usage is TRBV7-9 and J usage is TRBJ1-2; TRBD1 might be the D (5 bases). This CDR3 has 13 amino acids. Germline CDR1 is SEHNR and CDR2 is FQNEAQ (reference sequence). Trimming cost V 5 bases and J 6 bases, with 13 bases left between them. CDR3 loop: CASSAVEGDGYTF. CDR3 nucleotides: TGTGCCAGCAGCGCAGTAGAAGGGGATGGCTACACCTTC.

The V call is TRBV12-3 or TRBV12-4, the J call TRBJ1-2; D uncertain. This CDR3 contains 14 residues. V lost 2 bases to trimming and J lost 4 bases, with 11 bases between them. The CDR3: CASSLSGRVYGYTF. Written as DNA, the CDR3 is TGTGCCAGCAGTTTATCGGGCAGAGTCTATGGCTACACCTTC.

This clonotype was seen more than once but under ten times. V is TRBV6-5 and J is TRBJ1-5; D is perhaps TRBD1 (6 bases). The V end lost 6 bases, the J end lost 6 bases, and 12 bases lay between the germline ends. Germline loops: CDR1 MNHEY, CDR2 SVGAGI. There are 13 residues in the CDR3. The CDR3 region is CASRYRVSQPQHF. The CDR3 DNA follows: TGTGCCAGCAGGTACAGGGTGAGTCAGCCCCAGCATTTT.

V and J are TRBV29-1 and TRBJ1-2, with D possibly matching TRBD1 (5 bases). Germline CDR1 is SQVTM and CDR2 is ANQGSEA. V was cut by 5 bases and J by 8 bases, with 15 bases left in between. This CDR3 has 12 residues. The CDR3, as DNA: TGCAGCGTTCTTGGAAGGGACTGGGGCTACACCTTC. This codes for CSVLGRDWGYTF.

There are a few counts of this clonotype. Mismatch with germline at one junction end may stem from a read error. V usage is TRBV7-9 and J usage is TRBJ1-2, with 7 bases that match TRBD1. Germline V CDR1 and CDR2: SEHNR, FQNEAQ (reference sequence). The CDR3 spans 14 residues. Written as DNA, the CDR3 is TGTGCCAGCAGCTTAACAGGGGAGGTTGGTTCGGCCAACTTC. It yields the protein CASSLTGEVGSANF. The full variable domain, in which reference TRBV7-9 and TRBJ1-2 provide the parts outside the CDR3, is DTGVSQNPRHKITKRGQNVTFRCDPISEHNRLYWYRQTLGQGPEFLTYFQNEAQLEKSRLLSDRFSAERPKGSFSTLEIQRTEQGDSAMYLCASSLTGEVGSANFGSGTRLTVV.

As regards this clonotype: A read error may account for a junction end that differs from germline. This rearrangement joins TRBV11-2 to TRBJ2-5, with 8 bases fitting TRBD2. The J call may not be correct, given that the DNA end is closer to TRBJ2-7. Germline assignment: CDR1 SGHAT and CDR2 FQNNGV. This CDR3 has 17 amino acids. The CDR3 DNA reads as TGTGCCAACAGCTGGTCGGGAGGGACGGCGGCTCTATACGAGCAGTACTTC. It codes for CANSWSGGTAALYEQYF.

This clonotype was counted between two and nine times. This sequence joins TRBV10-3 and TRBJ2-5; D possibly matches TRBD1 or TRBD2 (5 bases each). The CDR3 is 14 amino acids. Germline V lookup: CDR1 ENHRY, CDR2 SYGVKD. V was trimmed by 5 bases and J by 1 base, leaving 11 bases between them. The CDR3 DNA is TGTGCCATCAGTCTCGGGACGGCCCAAGAGACCCAGTACTTC. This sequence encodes CAISLGTAQETQYF.

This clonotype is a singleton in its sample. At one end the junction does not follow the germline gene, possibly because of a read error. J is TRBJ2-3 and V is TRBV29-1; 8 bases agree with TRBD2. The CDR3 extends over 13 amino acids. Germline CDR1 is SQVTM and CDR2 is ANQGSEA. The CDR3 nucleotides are TGCAGCGGATACGGGGGGGCAACAGATACACAGTATTTT. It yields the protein CSGYGGATDTQYF.

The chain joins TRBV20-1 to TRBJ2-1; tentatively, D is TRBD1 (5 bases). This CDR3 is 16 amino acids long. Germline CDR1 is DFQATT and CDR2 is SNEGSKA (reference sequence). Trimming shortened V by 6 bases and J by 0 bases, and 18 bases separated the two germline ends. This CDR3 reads CSALAGPTISYNEQFF. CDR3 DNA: TGCAGTGCCCTGGCAGGGCCAACTATCTCCTACAATGAGCAGTTCTTC.